This T cell receptor (beta chain) was sequenced for a study of blood T cell repertoires in COVID-19. Turning to the study itself: Samples taken during acute and convalescent COVID-19 were collected in the United States, Italy and Spain. T cells, B-cell-depleted T cells, or PBMCs provided the cDNA or gDNA that served as material.

The CDR3 runs to 14 residues. V lost 3 bases and J 4 bases, leaving 12 bases between the germline ends. CDR1 and CDR2 (germline): WSHSY, SAAADI. Original processing methods: Estimation of nucleated cell counts was performed using reference gene primer amplification. Method: immunoSEQ multiplex PCR; TCRdb's copy keeps in-frame clones and lacks some. V and J calls and clone size are copied from that table; D and trimming were computed from the DNA. The table lists approximately 450,000 clones, about 89% of them singletons. Sequencing was carried out using peripheral blood. The chain couples TRBV10-2 to TRBJ1-2; D is possibly TRBD1 (5 bases). This receptor was identified in a woman in her twenties or thirties with acute or convalescent COVID-19. The CDR3 is CASSDVGRAYGYTF. The DNA of the CDR3 is TGCGCCAGCAGTGATGTGGGCAGGGCCTATGGCTACACCTTC.